This is a list of T cell receptor beta chains from one sample in a study of T cells after yellow fever vaccination. TCRdb processed the 5' RACE reads anew with MiXCR; each CDR3 protein has one entry. The sample consists of 230,000 or so distinct CDR3 sequences, about 3.9% of them appearing once. Sequenced material: PBMCs, taken 15 days after the yellow fever booster vaccination. The origin of the receptors is a man aged 18 to 30 who received the YFV17D yellow fever vaccine. The CDR3 runs from the conserved cysteine through the conserved F or W.

j_call v_call cdr3_aa
TRBJ1-5 TRBV4-3 CASSQVRGLVPQHF
TRBJ1-6 TRBV25-1 CASSEGNRAPLHF
TRBJ2-3 TRBV5-1 CASSLRTTSTDTQYF
TRBJ1-1 TRBV4-2 CASSQGGYYTEAFF
TRBJ1-5 TRBV10-1 CASSEAKDRGSNQPQHF
TRBJ1-2 TRBV20-1 CSAREGRGQYGYTF
TRBJ2-1 TRBV7-9 CASSVSGTGYNEQFF
TRBJ2-5 TRBV7-2 CASSLARLSGGAGETQYF
TRBJ2-5 TRBV20-1 CSAREGWLSQETQYF
TRBJ1-4 TRBV12-3/TRBV12-4 CASSRGQGGEKLFF
TRBJ2-3 TRBV5-1 CASSLRDSGSTDTQYF
TRBJ1-5 TRBV7-2 CASSLGVGPWSGQPQHF
TRBJ1-6 TRBV28 CASSPGLGGAQALHF
TRBJ1-5 TRBV7-3 CASSQGVGRPQHF
TRBJ2-2 TRBV5-6 CASAGLVGTGELFF
TRBJ2-7 TRBV4-1 CASSQPGQGTEQYF
TRBJ1-1 TRBV15 CATSSHVGTEAFF
TRBJ2-3 TRBV5-1 CASGTGGDGTQYF
TRBJ2-3 TRBV7-2 CASSDFGEGRADTQYF
TRBJ2-1 TRBV24-1 CATSVLGGNEQFF
TRBJ2-7 TRBV5-6 CASTNFEARGYEQYF
TRBJ1-2 TRBV25-1 CASSEQGDTYGYTF
TRBJ1-3 TRBV18 CASSPGTGPSSGNTIYF
TRBJ2-7 TRBV2 CASNDGYEQYF
TRBJ1-4 TRBV7-9 CASSPGTGVYEKLFF
TRBJ1-3 TRBV7-8 CASSLLGPGSGNTIYF
TRBJ1-6 TRBV12-3/TRBV12-4 CASSLSAGAGNSPLHF
TRBJ1-6 TRBV6-4 CASSAQSTGTGSFNSPLHF
TRBJ1-6 TRBV7-9 CASSLAWRGPSPLHF
TRBJ1-1 TRBV6-2/TRBV6-3 CASRGGLIRDGTEAFF
TRBJ2-3 TRBV7-2 CASSPFTDTQYF
TRBJ2-3 TRBV11-2 CASSLDETGLDTQYF
TRBJ2-3 TRBV29-1 CSVDGTSPRGDTQYF
TRBJ2-2 TRBV12-3/TRBV12-4 CASRPNRGIPGELFF
TRBJ2-3 TRBV4-1 CASSQGLAGGPFGDTQYF
TRBJ2-5 TRBV12-3/TRBV12-4 CASSTLAREETQYF
TRBJ2-5 TRBV29-1 CSVARARETQYF
TRBJ1-5 TRBV12-3/TRBV12-4 CASSQQAGFGQPQHF
TRBJ1-6 TRBV5-1 CASSPGTGQGGNSPLHF
TRBJ1-1 TRBV18 CASSEGTGMNTEAFF
TRBJ1-3 TRBV5-4 CASSSGLGRNTIYF
TRBJ2-2 TRBV6-5 CASSWGIQETGELFF
TRBJ2-1 TRBV4-3 CASSGGVSYNEQFF
TRBJ1-2 TRBV6-1 CATDGQGRGYTF
TRBJ2-7 TRBV20-1 CSAIGQGGEQYF
TRBJ2-1 TRBV7-9 CASSSPFAGSYNEQFF